The source of this T cell receptor (beta chain) is a study of shared clonotypes between healthy human individuals. Study summary: Those who served as donors were two women and three men between the ages of 18 and 49. Each donor had three CD4 naive, three CD4 memory, two CD8 naive and one CD8 memory plate. General study findings and limits: Donors were few, which limited the genetic and exposure-history diversity represented.

The sorted-subset replicate PCRs were given 150 to 250 ng DNA, which is 30,000 to 35,000 T cell genomes. This table comes from immunoSEQ multiplex PCR, and its TCRdb copy is limited to in-frame clones, with some not included. This table has a few million clones, 90% to 95% appearing once. Of note for this clone: The target antigen is unknown.

V shed 1 base and J 5 bases; nucleotides not matched to a gene: 7. The CDR3 runs 15 residues. Germline CDR1 reads SEHNR; CDR2 reads FQNEAQ (reference sequence). The chain has TRBV7-9 and TRBJ2-5, with TRBD2 identical over 7 bases. Material for sequencing was naive CD4+ T cells from PBMCs. Regarding subset: CD45RA+ positively selected. This TCR was sampled from a man younger than 35 in good health. Some clones in this sample may be carry-over from other donors' samples. Here the CDR3 reads CASSLVGEGRETQYF. The CDR3, as DNA: TGTGCCAGCAGCTTAGTTGGGGAGGGCCGGGAGACCCAGTACTTC.